These T cell receptor beta chains were read from a single sample in a study of blood T cell repertoires in COVID-19. Generated by immunoSEQ multiplex PCR, the TCRdb table keeps only in-frame clones and is missing some. The table shows about 260,000 clones, with around 86% occurring only once. Sequencing input: peripheral blood. The origin of the receptors is a woman aged 40 to 49 who had recovered from COVID-19. Each CDR3 is given with its conserved first and last residue. A D gene is named only where the DNA matches it firmly. For some rows the clone size is stated as once, few or many, or as a class when expanded; others skip it.

J gene: TRBJ1-3; CDR3 length: 16; clone size: .; D gene: TRBD1; V gene: TRBV30; CDR3 DNA: TGTGCCTGGAGGGAAAGGGGGCCCAACTCTGGAAACACCATATATTTT; CDR3 protein: CAWRERGPNSGNTIYF
J gene: TRBJ1-6; CDR3 length: 13; clone size: .; D gene: .; V gene: TRBV9; CDR3 DNA: TGTGCCAGCAGCCCCGGGAACAGAACACCCCTCCACTTT; CDR3 protein: CASSPGNRTPLHF
J gene: TRBJ2-3; CDR3 length: 14; clone size: .; D gene: TRBD2; V gene: TRBV2; CDR3 DNA: TGTGCCACCTCGAGCCAGACTAGCGCAGATACGCAGTATTTT; CDR3 protein: CATSSQTSADTQYF
J gene: TRBJ1-5; CDR3 length: 14; clone size: once; D gene: .; V gene: TRBV30; CDR3 DNA: TGTGCCTGGTCGTCGTACAGGGTGGATCAGCCCCAGCATTTT; CDR3 protein: CAWSSYRVDQPQHF
J gene: TRBJ1-2; CDR3 length: 13; clone size: .; D gene: .; V gene: TRBV12-3/TRBV12-4; CDR3 DNA: TGTGCCAGCAGCTACAAATCGACAGGAGGCTACACCTTC; CDR3 protein: CASSYKSTGGYTF
J gene: TRBJ2-1; CDR3 length: 14; clone size: .; D gene: TRBD2; V gene: TRBV5-4; CDR3 DNA: TGTGCCAGCAGCTCCCCCGGGGGGACCAATGAGCAGTTCTTC; CDR3 protein: CASSSPGGTNEQFF
J gene: TRBJ2-5; CDR3 length: 15; clone size: .; D gene: .; V gene: TRBV7-5; CDR3 DNA: TGTGCCAGAAGCTCCGGGACAGGGCGACAAGAGACCCAGTACTTC; CDR3 protein: CARSSGTGRQETQYF
J gene: TRBJ2-2; CDR3 length: 15; clone size: once; D gene: TRBD1; V gene: TRBV5-1; CDR3 DNA: TGCGCCAGCAGCCCCAGGGGGCTTGGCACCGGGGAGCTGTTTTTT; CDR3 protein: CASSPRGLGTGELFF
J gene: TRBJ1-3; CDR3 length: 16; clone size: .; D gene: .; V gene: TRBV5-4; CDR3 DNA: TGTGCCAGCAGCACCCCGACGGAGGCGAGTGGAAACACCATATATTTT; CDR3 protein: CASSTPTEASGNTIYF
J gene: TRBJ2-3; CDR3 length: 15; clone size: .; D gene: .; V gene: TRBV7-8; CDR3 DNA: TGTGCCAGCAGCTCCCGAGGTAGAGGCACAGATACGCAGTATTTT; CDR3 protein: CASSSRGRGTDTQYF
J gene: TRBJ2-5; CDR3 length: 12; clone size: once; D gene: .; V gene: TRBV12-3/TRBV12-4; CDR3 DNA: TGTGCCAGCAGTTTAGCGCCCCTAATTCAGTACTTC; CDR3 protein: CASSLAPLIQYF
J gene: TRBJ2-7; CDR3 length: 14; clone size: .; D gene: TRBD1; V gene: TRBV3-1/TRBV3-2; CDR3 DNA: TGTGCCAGCAGCCAGACAGGGTCCTCCTACGAGCAGTACTTC; CDR3 protein: CASSQTGSSYEQYF